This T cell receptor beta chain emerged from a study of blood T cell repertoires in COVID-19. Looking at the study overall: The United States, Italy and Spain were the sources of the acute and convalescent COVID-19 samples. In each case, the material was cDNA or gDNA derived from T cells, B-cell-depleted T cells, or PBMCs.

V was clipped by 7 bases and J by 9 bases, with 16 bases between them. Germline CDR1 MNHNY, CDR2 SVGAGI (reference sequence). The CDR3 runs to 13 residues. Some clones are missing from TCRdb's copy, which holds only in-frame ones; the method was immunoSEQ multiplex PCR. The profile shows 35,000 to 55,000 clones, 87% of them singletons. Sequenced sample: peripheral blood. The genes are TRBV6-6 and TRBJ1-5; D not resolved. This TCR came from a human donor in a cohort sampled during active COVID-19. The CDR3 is CASTHSRVGPQHF. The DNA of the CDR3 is TGTGCCAGCACCCATTCCCGTGTCGGGCCCCAGCATTTT.